This T cell receptor (beta chain) was identified during a study of STAT5B mutations in CD4+ large granular lymphocyte leukemia. Findings and caveats of the study: About 26% of private leukemic clonotypes occurred rarely in other patients' non-leukemic repertoires. Patient CD4-sorted repertoires stayed more clonal than healthy ones after leukemic-clone removal.

The authors' processing: Productive clonotypes were detectable down to 2.59 x 10-5 frequency. Sequenced by immunoSEQ multiplex PCR; TCRdb stores in-frame clones only, minus some. V and J calls and clone size are as listed in that table; D and trimming were resolved from the DNA. The sample holds over 20,000 clones, around 81% seen once. As for this clone: Its antigen is currently unknown.

CDR3 length: 13 residues. The V segment lost 6 bases and the J segment 0 bases; nucleotides outside the gene matches: 2. Germline assignment: CDR1 SQVTM and CDR2 ANQGSEA. This TCR was sampled from a human donor in good health. Sequencing was performed on CD4+ T cells from blood buffy coats. The chain recombines TRBV29-1 with TRBJ2-7; TRBD1 agrees at 10 bases. Written as DNA, the CDR3 is TGCAGCGTAGGGGACAGGGGCTCCTACGAGCAGTACTTC. Translation gives CSVGDRGSYEQYF.